The entry below describes one TCR beta chain. Its antigen is currently unknown. This sample was included in a study of cytomegalovirus exposure and HLA in healthy donors. Study summary: Early on, a data release was issued that held 80 million or so unique TCRs from HLA-typed donors.

Study-wide findings and caveats: In an earlier analysis, most TCR beta V segments were productive about 87% or about 30% of the time.

Primers included in the PCR were 60 Vbeta and 13 Jbeta primers. Assay used: immunoSEQ multiplex PCR; TCRdb lists only in-frame clones, some missing. The sample has some 77,000 clones; around 80% are singletons. Germline V gene data show CDR1 as LGHNT and CDR2 as FRNRAP. This CDR3 has 14 amino acids. The trim removed 6 bases at V and 6 bases at J, leaving 7 bases unmatched. This receptor was obtained from a man in his fifties in good health and CMV-seropositive. The sample was PBMCs. The chain couples TRBV12-5 to TRBJ1-5; 8 bases are a match to TRBD1. CDR3 in DNA: TGTGCTAGTGGGCCGGGACAGGTTGGTCAGCCCCAGCATTTT. This translates into CASGPGQVGQPQHF.